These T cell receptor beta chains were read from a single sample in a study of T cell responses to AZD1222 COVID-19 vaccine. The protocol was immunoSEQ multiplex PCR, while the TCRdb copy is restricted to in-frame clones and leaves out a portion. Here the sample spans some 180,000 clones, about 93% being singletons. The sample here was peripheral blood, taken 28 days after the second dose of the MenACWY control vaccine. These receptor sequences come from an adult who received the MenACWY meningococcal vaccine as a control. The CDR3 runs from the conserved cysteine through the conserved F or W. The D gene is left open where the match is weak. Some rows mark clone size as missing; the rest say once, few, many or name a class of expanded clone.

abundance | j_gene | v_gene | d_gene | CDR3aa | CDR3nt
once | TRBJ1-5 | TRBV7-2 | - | CASSPERGNQPQHF | TGTGCCAGCAGCCCGGAGAGAGGCAATCAGCCCCAGCATTTT
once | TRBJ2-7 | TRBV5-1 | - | CASSLAGGGSGEQYF | TGCGCCAGCAGCTTGGCCGGAGGGGGCTCCGGCGAGCAGTACTTC
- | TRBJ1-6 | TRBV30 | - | CAWVDDRVPNSPLHF | TGTGCCTGGGTCGACGACAGAGTCCCAAATTCACCCCTCCACTTT
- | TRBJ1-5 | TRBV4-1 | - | CASSHIQGNQPQHF | TGCGCCAGCAGCCACATACAGGGAAATCAGCCCCAGCATTTT
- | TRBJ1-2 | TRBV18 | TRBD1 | CASSLRGRDRGPSYGYTF | TGTGCCAGCTCACTGAGGGGGCGGGACAGGGGGCCAAGCTATGGCTACACCTTC
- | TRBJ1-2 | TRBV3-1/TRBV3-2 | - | CASSLTVNYGYTF | TGTGCCAGCAGCCTGACAGTCAACTATGGCTACACCTTC
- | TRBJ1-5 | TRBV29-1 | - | CSVEEGIGRPQHF | TGCAGCGTTGAAGAGGGGATCGGGCGGCCCCAGCATTTT
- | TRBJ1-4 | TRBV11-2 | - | CASSRADGSNEKLFF | TGTGCCAGCAGCAGAGCTGACGGGTCTAATGAAAAACTGTTTTTT
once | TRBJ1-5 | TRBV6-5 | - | CASSYSGQGSQPQHF | TGTGCCAGCAGTTACTCGGGGCAGGGGTCACAGCCCCAGCATTTT
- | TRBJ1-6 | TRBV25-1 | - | CASRGTRVISSYNSPLHF | TGTGCCAGCAGAGGGACGAGGGTGATTTCCTCCTATAATTCACCCCTCCACTTT
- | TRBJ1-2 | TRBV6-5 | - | CASGSGHNYGYTF | TGTGCCAGCGGGTCGGGGCATAACTATGGCTACACCTTC
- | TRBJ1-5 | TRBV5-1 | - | CASSLAGRSNQPQHF | TGCGCCAGCAGCTTGGCGGGGAGAAGCAATCAGCCCCAGCATTTT
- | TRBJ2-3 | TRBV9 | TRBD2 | CASSASTSGGSVDTQYF | TGTGCCAGCAGCGCCTCAACTAGCGGGGGCTCCGTGGATACGCAGTATTTT
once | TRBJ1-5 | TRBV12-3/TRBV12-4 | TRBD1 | CASSQGARQPQHF | TGTGCCAGCAGTCAGGGGGCACGGCAGCCCCAGCATTTT
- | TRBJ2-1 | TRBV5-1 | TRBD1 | CASSSGTGYNEQFF | TGCGCCAGCAGTTCAGGGACAGGGTACAATGAGCAGTTCTTC
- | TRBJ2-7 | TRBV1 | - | CTSSQDWAASGGLSSYEQYF | TGCACCAGCAGCCAAGATTGGGCGGCTAGCGGGGGTTTATCCTCCTACGAGCAGTACTTC